A single sample is the source of the 3 T cell receptor beta chains below, sequenced in a study of immune characterization of retroperitoneal liposarcoma. TCRdb reprocessed the PCR reads with MiXCR, giving one entry per CDR3 protein. The table lists about 2,500 distinct CDR3 sequences, around half of them singletons. Sequenced sample: tumor tissue. Receptors were obtained from a female donor with retroperitoneal liposarcoma.

This clonotype was detected a few times. The rearrangement joins TRBV7-2 to TRBJ2-3; unclear D gene. Germline V lookup: CDR1 SGHTA, CDR2 FQGNSA. There are 12 residues in the CDR3. V was pared by 1 base and J by 5 bases, with 4 bases between. The chain's CDR3 is CASSLGEDTQYF. The DNA of the CDR3 is TGTGCCAGCAGCTTAGGGGAAGATACGCAGTATTTT.

This chain links TRBV12-5 with TRBJ2-1, with D possibly being TRBD1 (5 bases). Trimming left V 6 bases short and J 10 bases short, with 16 bases between. CDR1 and CDR2 (germline): LGHNT, FRNRAP. The CDR3 has 13 amino acids. The CDR3, as DNA: TGTGCTAGTGGCCAGGGTGGGGCGGCCGAGCAGTTCTTC. Translation gives CASGQGGAAEQFF.

The chain carries TRBV4-1 and TRBJ2-5; 8 nucleotides align to TRBD2. The ends lost 0 bases at V and 1 base at J; junction bases unmatched: 7. The CDR3 consists of 17 residues. Germline V CDR1 and CDR2: MGHRA, YSYEKL. The CDR3 reads CASSQEGLAGAQETQYF. CDR3 DNA: TGCGCCAGCAGCCAAGAGGGCCTAGCGGGCGCCCAAGAGACCCAGTACTTC.